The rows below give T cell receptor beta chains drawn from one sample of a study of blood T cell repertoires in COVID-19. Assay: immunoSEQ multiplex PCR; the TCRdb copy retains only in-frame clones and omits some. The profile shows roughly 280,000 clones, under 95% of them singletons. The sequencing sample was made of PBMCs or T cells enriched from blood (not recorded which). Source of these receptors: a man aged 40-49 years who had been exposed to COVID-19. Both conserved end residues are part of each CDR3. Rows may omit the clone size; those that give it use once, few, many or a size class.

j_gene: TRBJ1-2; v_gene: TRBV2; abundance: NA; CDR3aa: CASSERDSPYGYTF
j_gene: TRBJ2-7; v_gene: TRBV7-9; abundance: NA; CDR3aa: CASSPLRDRGIREQYF
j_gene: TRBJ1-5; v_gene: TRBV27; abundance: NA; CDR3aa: CASRPEGQLNQPQHF
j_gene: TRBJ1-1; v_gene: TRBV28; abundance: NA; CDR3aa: CASSSDRGQAFF
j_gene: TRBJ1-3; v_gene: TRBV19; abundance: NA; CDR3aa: CACRQGPSGNTIYF
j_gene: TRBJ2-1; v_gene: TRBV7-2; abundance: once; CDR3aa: CASSGGTSGSNEQFF
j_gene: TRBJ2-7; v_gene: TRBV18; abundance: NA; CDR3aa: CASSPHLGAEQYF
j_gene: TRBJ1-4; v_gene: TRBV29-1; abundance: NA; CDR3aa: CSVLGQGKKLFF
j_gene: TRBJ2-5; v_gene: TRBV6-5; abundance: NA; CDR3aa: CASKTGGRETQYF
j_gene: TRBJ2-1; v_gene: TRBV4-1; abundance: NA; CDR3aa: CASSQGENQDSHNEQFF
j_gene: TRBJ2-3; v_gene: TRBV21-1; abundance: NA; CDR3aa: CASGGTSGITDTQYF
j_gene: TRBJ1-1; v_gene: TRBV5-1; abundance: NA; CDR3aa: CASTLSGGSTEAFF
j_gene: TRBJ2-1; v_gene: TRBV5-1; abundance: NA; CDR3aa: CASSNIAGVNYNEQFF
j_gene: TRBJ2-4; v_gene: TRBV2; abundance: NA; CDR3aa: CASSERPGLTKNIQYF
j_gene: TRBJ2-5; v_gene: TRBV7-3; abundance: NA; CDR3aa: CASSLTSGRRETQYF
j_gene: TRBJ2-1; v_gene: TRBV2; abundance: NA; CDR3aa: CASAEREGSYNEQFF
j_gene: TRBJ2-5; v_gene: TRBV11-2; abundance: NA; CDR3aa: CASSLEGSTGARETQYF
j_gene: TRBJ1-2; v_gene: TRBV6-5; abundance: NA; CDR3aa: CASSSLTPGEYGYTF
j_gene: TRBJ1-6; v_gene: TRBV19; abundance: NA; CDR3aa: CASSSDGTLGSPLHF
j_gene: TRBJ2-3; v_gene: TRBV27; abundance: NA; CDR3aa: CASGRRSDTQYF
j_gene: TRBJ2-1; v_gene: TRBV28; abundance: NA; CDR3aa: CASREQGGDVAQFF
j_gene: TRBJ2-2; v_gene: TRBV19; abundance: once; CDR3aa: CASTQSRKGANTGELFF
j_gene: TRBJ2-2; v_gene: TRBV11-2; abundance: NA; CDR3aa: CASSPDRTGELFF
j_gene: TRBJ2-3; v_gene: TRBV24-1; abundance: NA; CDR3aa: CATGTGGGLAGGTPDTQYF
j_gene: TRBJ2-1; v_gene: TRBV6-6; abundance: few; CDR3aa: CASSGRGYGLTRGSHNEQFF
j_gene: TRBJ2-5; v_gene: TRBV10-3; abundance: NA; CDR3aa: CATWDSTQETQYF
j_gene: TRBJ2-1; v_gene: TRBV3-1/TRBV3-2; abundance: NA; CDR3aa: CASSQSGSGLDEQFF
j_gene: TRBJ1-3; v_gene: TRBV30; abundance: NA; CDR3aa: CAWSAGGLGNTIYF
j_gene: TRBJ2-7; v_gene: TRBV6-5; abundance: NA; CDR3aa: CASITIWGFYEQYF
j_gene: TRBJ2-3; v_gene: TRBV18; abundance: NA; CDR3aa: CASSPLSGNTDTQYF
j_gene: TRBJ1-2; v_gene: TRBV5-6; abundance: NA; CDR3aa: CASSPARGRNYGYTF
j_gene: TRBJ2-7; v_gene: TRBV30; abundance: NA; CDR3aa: CAWSQGVAYEQYF
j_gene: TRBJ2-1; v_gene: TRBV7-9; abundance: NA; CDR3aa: CASSTRGFDEQFF
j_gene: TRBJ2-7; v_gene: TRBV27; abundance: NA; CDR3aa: CASSSGINSYEQYF
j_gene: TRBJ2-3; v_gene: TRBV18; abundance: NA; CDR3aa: CASPSSASSTDTQYF
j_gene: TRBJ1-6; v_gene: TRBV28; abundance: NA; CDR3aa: CASSYRGNSPLHF
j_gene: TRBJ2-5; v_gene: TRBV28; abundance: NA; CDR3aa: CASSSRGLAVQETQYF
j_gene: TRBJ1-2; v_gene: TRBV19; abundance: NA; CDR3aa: CASNSGIRGYTF
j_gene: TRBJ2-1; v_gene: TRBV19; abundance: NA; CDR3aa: CASSILGLASEQFF
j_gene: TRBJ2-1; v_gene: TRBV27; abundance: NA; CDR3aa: CASSLEGGNEQFF
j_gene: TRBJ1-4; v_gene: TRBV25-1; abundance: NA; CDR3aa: CASSDHRTGTLPREKLFF
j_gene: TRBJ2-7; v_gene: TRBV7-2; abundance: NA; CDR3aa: CASSITGLRLSSYEQYF
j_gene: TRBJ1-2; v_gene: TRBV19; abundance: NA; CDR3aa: CASSPRHDRKGYTF
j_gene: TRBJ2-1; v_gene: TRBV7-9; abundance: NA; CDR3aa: CASSPSSGRHIYEQFF
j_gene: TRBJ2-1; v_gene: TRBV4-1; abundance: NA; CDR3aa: CASSGRAVYNEQFF
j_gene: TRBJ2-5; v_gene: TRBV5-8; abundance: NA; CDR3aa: CASSWGQGARVRETQYF
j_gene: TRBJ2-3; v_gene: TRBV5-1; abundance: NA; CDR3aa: CASSMNTGGGYTDTQYF
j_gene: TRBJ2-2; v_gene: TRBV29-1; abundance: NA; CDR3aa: CSVEIRASGELFF
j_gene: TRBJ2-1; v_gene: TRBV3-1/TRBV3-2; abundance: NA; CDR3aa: CASAPGSTHNEQFF
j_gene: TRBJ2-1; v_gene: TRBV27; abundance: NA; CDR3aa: CASSSSITSSYNEQFF
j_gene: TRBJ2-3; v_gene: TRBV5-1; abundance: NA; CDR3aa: CASSTRLAGLTDTQYF
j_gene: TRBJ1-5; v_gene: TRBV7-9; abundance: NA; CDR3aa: CASSLGTGKGSNQPQHF
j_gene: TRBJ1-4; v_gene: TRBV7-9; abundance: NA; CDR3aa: CASSSRQDTNEKLFF
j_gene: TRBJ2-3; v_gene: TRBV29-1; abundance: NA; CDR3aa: CSVYFRDYSTDTQYF
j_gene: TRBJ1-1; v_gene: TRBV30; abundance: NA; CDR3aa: CAWSVGPRAGRTEAFF
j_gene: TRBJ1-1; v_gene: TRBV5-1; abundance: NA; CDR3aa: CASSFHDGGNEAFF
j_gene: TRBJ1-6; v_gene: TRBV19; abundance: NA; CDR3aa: CASSIVRGDGNSPLHF
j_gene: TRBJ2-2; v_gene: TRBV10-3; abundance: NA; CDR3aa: CAISESARANTGELFF